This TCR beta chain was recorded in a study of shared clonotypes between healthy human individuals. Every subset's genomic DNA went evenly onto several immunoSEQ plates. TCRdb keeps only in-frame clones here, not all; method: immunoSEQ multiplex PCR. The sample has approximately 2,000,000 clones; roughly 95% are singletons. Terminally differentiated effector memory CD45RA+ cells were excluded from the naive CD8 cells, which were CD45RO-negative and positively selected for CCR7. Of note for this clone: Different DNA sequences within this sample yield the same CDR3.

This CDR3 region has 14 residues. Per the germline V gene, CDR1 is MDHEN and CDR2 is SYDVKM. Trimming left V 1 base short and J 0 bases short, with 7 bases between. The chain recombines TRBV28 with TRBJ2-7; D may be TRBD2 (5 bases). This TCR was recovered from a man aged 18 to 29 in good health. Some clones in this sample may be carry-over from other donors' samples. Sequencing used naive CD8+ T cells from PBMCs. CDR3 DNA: TGTGCCAGCAGTTTATCGGGGAGCTCCTACGAGCAGTACTTC. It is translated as CASSLSGSSYEQYF.